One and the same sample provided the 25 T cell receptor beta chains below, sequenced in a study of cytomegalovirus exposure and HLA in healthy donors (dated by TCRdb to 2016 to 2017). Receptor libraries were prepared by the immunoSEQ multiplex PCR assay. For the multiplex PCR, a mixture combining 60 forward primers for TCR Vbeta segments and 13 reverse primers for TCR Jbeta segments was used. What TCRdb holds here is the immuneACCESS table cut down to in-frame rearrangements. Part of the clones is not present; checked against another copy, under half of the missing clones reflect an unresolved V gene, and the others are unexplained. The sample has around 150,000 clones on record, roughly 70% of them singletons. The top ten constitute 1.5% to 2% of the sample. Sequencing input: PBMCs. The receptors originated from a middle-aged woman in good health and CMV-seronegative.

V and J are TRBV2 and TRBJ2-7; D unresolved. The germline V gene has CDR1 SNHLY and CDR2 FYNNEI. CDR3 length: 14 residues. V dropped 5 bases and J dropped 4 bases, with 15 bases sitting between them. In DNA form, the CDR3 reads TGTGCCAGCAGTACCCAGACATTACCTTACGAGCAGTACTTC. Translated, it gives CASSTQTLPYEQYF.

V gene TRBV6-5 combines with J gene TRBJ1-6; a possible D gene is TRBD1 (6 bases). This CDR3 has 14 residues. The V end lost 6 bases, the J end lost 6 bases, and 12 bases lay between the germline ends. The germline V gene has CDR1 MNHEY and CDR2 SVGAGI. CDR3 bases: TGTGCCAGCAGCCACCAGGGGCGTAATTCACCCCTCCACTTT. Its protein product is CASSHQGRNSPLHF.

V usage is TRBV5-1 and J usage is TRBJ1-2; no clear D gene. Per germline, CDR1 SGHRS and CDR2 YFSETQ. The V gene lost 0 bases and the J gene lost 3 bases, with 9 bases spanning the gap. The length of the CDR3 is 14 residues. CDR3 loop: CASSLGTQYYGYTF. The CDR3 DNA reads TGCGCCAGCAGCTTGGGGACTCAGTACTATGGCTACACCTTC. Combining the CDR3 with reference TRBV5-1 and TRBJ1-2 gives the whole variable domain KAGVTQTPRYLIKTRGQQVTLSCSPISGHRSVSWYQQTPGQGLQFLFEYFSETQRNKGNFPGRFSGRQFSNSRSEMNVSTLELGDSALYLCASSLGTQYYGYTFGSGTRLTVV.

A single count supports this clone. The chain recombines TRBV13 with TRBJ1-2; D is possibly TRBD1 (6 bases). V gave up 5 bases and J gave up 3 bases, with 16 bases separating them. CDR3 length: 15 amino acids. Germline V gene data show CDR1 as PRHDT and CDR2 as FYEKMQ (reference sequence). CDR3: CASSRGGGGHYGYTF. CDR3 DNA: TGTGCCAGCAGCAGGGGGGGCGGGGGCCACTATGGCTACACCTTC. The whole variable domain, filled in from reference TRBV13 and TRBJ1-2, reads AAGVIQSPRHLIKEKRETATLKCYPIPRHDTVYWYQQGPGQDPQFLISFYEKMQSDKGSIPDRFSAQQFSDYHSELNMSSLELGDSALYFCASSRGGGGHYGYTFGSGTRLTVV.

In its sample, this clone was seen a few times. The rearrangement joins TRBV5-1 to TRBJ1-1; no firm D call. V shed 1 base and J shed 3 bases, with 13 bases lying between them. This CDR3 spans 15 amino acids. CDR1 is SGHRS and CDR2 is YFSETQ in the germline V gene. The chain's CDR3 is CASSLNGQLDTEAFF. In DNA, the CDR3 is TGCGCCAGCAGCTTGAATGGGCAGTTGGACACTGAAGCTTTCTTT.

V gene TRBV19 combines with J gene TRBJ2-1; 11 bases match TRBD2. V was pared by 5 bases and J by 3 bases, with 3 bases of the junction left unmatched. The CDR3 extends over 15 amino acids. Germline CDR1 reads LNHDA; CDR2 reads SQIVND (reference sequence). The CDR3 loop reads CASSVGTSGYNEQFF. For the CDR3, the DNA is TGTGCCAGTAGTGTCGGGACTAGCGGCTACAATGAGCAGTTCTTC.

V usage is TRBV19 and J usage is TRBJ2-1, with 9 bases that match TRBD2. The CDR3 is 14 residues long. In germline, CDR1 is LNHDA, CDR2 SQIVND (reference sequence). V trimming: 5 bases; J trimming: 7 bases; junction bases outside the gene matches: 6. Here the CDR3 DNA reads TGTGCCAGTAGTTTCCAGGCGGGGGGGAATGAGCAGTTCTTC. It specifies CASSFQAGGNEQFF.

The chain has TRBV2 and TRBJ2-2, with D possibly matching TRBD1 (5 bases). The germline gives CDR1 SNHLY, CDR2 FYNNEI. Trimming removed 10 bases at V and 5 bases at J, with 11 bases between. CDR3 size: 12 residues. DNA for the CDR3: TGTGCCATTCTCCGACAGACCGGGGAGCTGTTTTTT. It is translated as CAILRQTGELFF.

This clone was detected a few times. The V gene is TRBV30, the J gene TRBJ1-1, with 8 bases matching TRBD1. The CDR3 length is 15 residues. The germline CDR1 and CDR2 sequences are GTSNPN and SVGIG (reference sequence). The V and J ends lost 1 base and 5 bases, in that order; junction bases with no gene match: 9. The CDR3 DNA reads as TGTGCCTGGAGTGGTCTCGCAGGGGGCTTGACTGAAGCTTTCTTT. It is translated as CAWSGLAGGLTEAFF.

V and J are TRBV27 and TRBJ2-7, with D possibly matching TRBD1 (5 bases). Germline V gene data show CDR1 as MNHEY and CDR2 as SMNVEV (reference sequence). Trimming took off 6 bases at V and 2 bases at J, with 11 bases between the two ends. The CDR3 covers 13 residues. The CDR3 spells CASRTTVAYEQYF. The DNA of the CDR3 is TGTGCCAGCAGGACGACAGTCGCCTACGAGCAGTACTTC.

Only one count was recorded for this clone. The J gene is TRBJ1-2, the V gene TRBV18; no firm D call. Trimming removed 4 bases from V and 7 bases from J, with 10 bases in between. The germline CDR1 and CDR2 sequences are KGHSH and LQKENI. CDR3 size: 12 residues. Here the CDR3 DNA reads TGTGCCAGCTCACAGGGAGAGGGTGGCTACACCTTC. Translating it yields CASSQGEGGYTF.

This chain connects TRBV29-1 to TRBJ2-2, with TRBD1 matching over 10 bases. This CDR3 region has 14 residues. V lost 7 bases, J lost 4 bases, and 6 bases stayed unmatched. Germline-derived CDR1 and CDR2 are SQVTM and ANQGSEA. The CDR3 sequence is CSGRQGAGTGELFF. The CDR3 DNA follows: TGCAGCGGCAGACAGGGGGCGGGCACCGGGGAGCTGTTTTTT.

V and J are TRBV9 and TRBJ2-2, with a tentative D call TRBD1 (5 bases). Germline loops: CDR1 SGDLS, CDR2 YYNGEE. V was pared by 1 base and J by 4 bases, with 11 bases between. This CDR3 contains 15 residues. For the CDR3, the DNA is TGTGCCAGCAGCGTACTTACAGGTCCCACCGGGGAGCTGTTTTTT. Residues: CASSVLTGPTGELFF.

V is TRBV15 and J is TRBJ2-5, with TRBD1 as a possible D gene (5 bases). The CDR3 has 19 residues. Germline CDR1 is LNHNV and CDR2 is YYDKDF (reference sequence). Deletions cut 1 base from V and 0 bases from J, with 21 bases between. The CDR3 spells CATSRGMNRQLAYQETQYF. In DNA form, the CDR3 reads TGTGCCACCAGCAGAGGAATGAACCGACAGCTCGCGTACCAAGAGACCCAGTACTTC. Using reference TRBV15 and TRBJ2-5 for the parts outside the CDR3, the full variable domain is DAMVIQNPRYQVTQFGKPVTLSCSQTLNHNVMYWYQQKSSQAPKLLFHYYDKDFNNEADTPDNFQSRRPNTSFCFLDIRSPGLGDTAMYLCATSRGMNRQLAYQETQYFGPGTRLLVL.

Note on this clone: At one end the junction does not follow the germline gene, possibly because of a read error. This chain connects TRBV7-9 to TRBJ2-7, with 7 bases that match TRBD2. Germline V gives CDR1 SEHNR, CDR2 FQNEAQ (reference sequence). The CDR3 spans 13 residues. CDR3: CSSRRAGEDEQYF. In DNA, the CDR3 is TGTTCCAGCAGACGGGCGGGGGAGGACGAGCAGTACTTC. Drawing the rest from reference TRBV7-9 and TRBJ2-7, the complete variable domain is DTGVSQNPRHKITKRGQNVTFRCDPISEHNRLYWYRQTLGQGPEFLTYFQNEAQLEKSRLLSDRFSAERPKGSFSTLEIQRTEQGDSAMYLCSSRRAGEDEQYFGPGTRLTVT.

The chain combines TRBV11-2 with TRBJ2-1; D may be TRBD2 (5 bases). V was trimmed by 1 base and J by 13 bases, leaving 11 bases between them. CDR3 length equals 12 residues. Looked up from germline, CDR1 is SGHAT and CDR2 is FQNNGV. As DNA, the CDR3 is TGTGCCAGCAGCTTAGTTGCCCCGGGACAGTTCTTC. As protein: CASSLVAPGQFF. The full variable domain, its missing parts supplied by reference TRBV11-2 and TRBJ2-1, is EAGVAQSPRYKIIEKRQSVAFWCNPISGHATLYWYQQILGQGPKLLIQFQNNGVVDDSQLPKDRFSAERLKGVDSTLKIQPAKLEDSAVYLCASSLVAPGQFFGPGTRLTVL.

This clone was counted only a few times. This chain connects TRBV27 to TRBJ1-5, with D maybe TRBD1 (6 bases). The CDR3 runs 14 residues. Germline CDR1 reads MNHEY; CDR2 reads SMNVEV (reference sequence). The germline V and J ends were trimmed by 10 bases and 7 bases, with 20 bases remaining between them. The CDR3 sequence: CATKVRGMGQPQHF. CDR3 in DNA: TGTGCCACCAAGGTCAGGGGTATGGGGCAGCCCCAGCATTTT.

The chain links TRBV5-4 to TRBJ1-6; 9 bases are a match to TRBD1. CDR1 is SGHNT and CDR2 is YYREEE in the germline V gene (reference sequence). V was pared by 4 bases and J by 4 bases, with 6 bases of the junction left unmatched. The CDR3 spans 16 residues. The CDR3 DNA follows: TGTGCCAGCAGCGCTCCGGGACAGGGATATAATTCACCCCTCCACTTT. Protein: CASSAPGQGYNSPLHF. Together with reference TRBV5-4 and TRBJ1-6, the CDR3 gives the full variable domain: ETGVTQSPTHLIKTRGQQVTLRCSSQSGHNTVSWYQQALGQGPQFIFQYYREEENGRGNFPPRFSGLQFPNYSSELNVNALELDDSALYLCASSAPGQGYNSPLHFGNGTRLTVT.

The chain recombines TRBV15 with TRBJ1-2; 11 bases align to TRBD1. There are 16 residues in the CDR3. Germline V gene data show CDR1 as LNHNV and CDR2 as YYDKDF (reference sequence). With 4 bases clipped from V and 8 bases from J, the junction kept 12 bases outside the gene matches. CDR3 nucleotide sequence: TGTGCCACCAGCACTGGATCCTTCGGGACAGGGGGAGGCTACACCTTC. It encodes CATSTGSFGTGGGYTF.

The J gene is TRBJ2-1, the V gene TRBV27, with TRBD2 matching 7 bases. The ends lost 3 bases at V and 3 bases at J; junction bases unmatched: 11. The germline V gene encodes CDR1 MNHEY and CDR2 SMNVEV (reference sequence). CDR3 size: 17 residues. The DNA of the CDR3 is TGTGCCAGCAGTTTTATAAAAGGGGAGGGGTACTACAATGAGCAGTTCTTC. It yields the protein CASSFIKGEGYYNEQFF.

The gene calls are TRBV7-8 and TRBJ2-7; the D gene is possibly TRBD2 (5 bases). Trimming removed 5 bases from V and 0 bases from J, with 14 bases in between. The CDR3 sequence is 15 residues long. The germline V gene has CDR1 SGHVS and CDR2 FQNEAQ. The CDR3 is CASSLRGLSSYEQYF. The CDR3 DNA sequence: TGTGCCAGCAGCCTACGGGGATTAAGCTCCTACGAGCAGTACTTC. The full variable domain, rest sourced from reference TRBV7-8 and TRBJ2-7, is GAGVSQSPRYKVAKRGQDVALRCDPISGHVSLFWYQQALGQGPEFLTYFQNEAQLDKSGLPSDRFFAERPEGSVSTLKIQRTQQEDSAVYLCASSLRGLSSYEQYFGPGTRLTVT.

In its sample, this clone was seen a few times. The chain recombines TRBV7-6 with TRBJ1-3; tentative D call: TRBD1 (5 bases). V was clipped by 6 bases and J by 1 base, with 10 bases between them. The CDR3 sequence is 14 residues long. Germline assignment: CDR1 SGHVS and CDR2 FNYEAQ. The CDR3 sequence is CASRGGRSGNTIYF. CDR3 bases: TGTGCCAGCAGGGGGGGAAGATCTGGAAACACCATATATTTT. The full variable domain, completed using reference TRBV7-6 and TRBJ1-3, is GAGVSQSPRYKVTKRGQDVALRCDPISGHVSLYWYRQALGQGPEFLTYFNYEAQQDKSGLPNDRFSAERPEGSISTLTIQRTEQRDSAMYRCASRGGRSGNTIYFGEGSWLTVV.

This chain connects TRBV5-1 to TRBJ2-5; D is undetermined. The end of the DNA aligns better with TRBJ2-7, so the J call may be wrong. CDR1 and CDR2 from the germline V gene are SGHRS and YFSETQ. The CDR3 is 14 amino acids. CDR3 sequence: CASSLGEAASEQYF. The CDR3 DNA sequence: TGCGCCAGCAGCTTGGGAGAGGCGGCCTCCGAGCAGTACTTC.

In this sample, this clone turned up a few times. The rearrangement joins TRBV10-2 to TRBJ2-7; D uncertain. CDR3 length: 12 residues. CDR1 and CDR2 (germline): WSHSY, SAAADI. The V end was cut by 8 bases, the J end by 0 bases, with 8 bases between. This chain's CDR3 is CASLDGSYEQYF. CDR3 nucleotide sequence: TGCGCCAGCCTAGACGGCTCCTACGAGCAGTACTTC.

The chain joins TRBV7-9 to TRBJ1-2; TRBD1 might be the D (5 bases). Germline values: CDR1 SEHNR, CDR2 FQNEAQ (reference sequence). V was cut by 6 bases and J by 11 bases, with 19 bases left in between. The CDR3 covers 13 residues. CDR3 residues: CASREGGASQYTF. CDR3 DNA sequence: TGTGCCAGCAGGGAGGGAGGGGCGTCTCAGTACACCTTC.